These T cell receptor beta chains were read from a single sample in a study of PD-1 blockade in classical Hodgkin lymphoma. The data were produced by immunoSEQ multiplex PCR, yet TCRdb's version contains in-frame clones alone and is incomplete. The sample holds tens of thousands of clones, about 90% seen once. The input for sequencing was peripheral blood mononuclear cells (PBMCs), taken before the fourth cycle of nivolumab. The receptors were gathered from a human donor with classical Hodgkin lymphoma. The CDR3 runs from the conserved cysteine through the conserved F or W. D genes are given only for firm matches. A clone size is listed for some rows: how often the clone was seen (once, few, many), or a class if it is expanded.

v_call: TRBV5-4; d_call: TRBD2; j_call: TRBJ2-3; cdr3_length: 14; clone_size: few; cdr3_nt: TGTGCCACATCCACTAGCGGGGGGGCAGATACGCAGTATTTT; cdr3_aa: CATSTSGGADTQYF
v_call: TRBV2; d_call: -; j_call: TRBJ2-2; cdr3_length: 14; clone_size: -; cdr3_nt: TGTGCCGGTGAGACAGGAGAGAACACCGGGGAGCTGTTTTTT; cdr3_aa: CAGETGENTGELFF
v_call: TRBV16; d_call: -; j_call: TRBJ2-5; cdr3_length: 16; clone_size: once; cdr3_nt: TGTGCCAGCAGCCAACCGGGCGGGACGGTCCAAGAGACCCAGTACTTC; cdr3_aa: CASSQPGGTVQETQYF
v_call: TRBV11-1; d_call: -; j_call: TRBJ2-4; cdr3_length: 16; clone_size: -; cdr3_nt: TGTGCCAGCAGCCAAACAAGCAGGATAATAAAAAACATTCAGTACTTC; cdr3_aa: CASSQTSRIIKNIQYF
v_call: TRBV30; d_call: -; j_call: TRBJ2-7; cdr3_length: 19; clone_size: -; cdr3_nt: TGTGCCTGGAGTGTAATGTATGGTGGCATTAGCGGTACCTCCTACGAGCAGTACTTC; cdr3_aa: CAWSVMYGGISGTSYEQYF
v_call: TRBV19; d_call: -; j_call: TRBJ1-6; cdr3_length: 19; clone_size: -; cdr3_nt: TGTGCCAGTAGTACAACAGACAGCGGACTACGCTCCTATAATTCACCCCTCCACTTT; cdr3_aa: CASSTTDSGLRSYNSPLHF
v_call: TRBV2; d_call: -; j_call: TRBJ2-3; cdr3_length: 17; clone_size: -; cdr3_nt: TGTGCCAGAGACCCCTGGACCGGGTTCGATAGCACAGATACGCAGTATTTT; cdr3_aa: CARDPWTGFDSTDTQYF
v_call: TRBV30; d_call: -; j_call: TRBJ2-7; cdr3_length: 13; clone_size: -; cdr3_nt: TGTGCCTGGAGGGAATGGGGCCCCGACGAGCAGTACTTC; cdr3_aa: CAWREWGPDEQYF
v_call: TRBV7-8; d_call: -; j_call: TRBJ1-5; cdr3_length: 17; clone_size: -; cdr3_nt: TGTGCCAGCAGCTTATTTCGGGGAAACGACGGGAATCAGCCCCAGCATTTT; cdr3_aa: CASSLFRGNDGNQPQHF
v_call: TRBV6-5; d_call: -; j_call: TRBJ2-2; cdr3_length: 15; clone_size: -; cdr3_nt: TGTGCCACCTTTTCCGGGCAGGGAAACACCGGGGAGCTGTTTTTT; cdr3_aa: CATFSGQGNTGELFF
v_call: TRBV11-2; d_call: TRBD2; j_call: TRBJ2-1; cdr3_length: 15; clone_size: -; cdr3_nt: TGTGCCAGCAGTCGATTAGCGGGGGGATACAATGAGCAGTTCTTC; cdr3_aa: CASSRLAGGYNEQFF
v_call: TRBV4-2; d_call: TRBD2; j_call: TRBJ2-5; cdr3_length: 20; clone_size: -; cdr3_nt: TGTGCCAGCAGCCAAGTCCCGCTGGGGACTAGCGGGGGGTGGGGGGAGACCCAGTACTTC; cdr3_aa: CASSQVPLGTSGGWGETQYF
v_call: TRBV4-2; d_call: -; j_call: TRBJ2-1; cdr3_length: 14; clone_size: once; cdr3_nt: TGTGCCAGCAGCCAAGTGTCAGGGGCGCATGAGCAGTTCTTC; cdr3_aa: CASSQVSGAHEQFF
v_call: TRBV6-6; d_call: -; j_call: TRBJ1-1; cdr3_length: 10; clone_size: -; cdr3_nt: TGTGCCAGCAGGGGGACACAAGCTTTCTTT; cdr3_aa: CASRGTQAFF
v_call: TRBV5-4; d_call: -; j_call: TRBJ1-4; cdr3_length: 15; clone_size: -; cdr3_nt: TGTGCCAGCAGCTGGGGGGGATCAACTAATGAAAAACTGTTTTTT; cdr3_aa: CASSWGGSTNEKLFF
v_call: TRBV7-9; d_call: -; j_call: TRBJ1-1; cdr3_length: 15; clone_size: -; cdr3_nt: TGTGCCAGCAGTGCTGTGGGATATTATAACACTGAAGCTTTCTTT; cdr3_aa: CASSAVGYYNTEAFF
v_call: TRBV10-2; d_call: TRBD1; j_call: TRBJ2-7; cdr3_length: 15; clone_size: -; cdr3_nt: TGCGCCAGCAGTGCCCCGAACAGGGGGCAATACGAGCAGTACTTC; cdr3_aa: CASSAPNRGQYEQYF
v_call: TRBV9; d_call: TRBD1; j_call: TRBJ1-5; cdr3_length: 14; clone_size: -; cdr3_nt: TGTGCCAGCAGCGACGGGACAGGGAATCAGCCCCAGCATTTT; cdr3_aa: CASSDGTGNQPQHF
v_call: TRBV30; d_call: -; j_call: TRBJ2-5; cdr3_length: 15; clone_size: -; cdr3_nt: TGTGCCTGGTGGACCACATTAGGTGATCAGGAGACCCAGTACTTC; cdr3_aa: CAWWTTLGDQETQYF
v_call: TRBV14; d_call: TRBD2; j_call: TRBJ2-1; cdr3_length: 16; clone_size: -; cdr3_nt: TGTGCCAGCAGCCAAGTGAGTAGCGGGGGTCGAAATGAGCAGTTCTTC; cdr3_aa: CASSQVSSGGRNEQFF
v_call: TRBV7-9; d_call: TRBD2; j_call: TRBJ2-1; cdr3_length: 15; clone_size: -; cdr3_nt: TGTGCCAGCAGCTTACTAGCGGGGGCTTACAATGAGCAGTTCTTC; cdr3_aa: CASSLLAGAYNEQFF
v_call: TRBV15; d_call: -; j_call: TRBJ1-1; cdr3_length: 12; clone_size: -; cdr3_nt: TGTGCCACCAGCAGAGATCGCGCTGAAGCTTTCTTT; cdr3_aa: CATSRDRAEAFF
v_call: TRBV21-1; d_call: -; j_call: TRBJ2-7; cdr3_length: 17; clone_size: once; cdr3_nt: TGTGCCAGCAGCAAACGACCTAAAATCTCCCTAACCTACGAGCAGTACTTC; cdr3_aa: CASSKRPKISLTYEQYF
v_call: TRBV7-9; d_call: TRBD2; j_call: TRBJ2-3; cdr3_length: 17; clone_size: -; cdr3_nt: TGTGCCAGCAGCCCTAAAACTAGCGGGGGCTTGGGAGATACGCAGTATTTT; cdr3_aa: CASSPKTSGGLGDTQYF
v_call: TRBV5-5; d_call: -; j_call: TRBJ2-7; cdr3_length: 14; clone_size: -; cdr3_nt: TGTGCCAGCAGCTTGGGAATAAACTCCTACGAGCAGTACTTC; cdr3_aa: CASSLGINSYEQYF
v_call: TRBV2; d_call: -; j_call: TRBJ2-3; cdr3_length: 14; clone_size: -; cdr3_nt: TGTGCCAGCAGTGAGTACAGGCCCACAGATACGCAGTATTTT; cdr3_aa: CASSEYRPTDTQYF
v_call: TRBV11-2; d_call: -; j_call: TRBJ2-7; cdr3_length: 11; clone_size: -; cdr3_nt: TGTGCCAGCAGCCTCGTCCACGAGCAGTACTTC; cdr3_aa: CASSLVHEQYF
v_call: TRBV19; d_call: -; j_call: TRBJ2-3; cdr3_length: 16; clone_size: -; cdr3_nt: TGTGCCAGTATGGCCTATTGGACAGCTAGCACAGATACGCAGTATTTT; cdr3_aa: CASMAYWTASTDTQYF
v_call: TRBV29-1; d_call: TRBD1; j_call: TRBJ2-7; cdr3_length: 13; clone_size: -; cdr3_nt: TGCAGCGTTAGAGAGACAGGGGCTTTCGAGCAGTACTTC; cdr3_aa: CSVRETGAFEQYF
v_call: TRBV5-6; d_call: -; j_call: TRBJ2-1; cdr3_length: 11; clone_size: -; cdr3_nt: TGTGCCAGCAGCTTGGACAGGGTTAAGTTCTTC; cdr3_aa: CASSLDRVKFF
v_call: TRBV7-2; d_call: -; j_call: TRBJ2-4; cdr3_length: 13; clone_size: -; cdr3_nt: TGTGCCAGCAGCTTCGGTCTGTCGGGCATTCAGTACTTC; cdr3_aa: CASSFGLSGIQYF
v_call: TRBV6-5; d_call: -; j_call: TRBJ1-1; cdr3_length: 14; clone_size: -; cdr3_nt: TGTGCCAGCAGCCGATATACAGGTAACACTGAAGCTTTCTTT; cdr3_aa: CASSRYTGNTEAFF
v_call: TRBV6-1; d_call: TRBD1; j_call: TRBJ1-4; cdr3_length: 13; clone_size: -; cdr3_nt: TGTGCCAGCGACAGGGATCGAAATGAAAAACTGTTTTTT; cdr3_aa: CASDRDRNEKLFF
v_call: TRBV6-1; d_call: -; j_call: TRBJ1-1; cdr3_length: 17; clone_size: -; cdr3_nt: TGTGCCAGCAGTGAATGGCCGTGGGGGGCGCGGGAGACTGAAGCTTTCTTT; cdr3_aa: CASSEWPWGARETEAFF
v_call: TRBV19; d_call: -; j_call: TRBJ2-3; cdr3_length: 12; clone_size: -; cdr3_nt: TGTGCCAGTAGTTCAGGGGCAGATACGCAGTATTTT; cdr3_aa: CASSSGADTQYF
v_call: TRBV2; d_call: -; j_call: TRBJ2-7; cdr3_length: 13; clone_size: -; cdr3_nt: TGTGCCAGCAGTGACACTCTCGACTACGAGCAGTACTTC; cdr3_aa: CASSDTLDYEQYF
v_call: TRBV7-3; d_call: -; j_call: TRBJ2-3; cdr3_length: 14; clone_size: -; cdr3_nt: TGTGCCAGCAGCCCCTACCCAGGCACAGATACGCAGTATTTT; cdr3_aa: CASSPYPGTDTQYF
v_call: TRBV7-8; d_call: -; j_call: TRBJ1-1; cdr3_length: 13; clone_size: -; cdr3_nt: TGTGCCAGCAGCTGGGGGGGTCTCGCTGAAGCTTTCTTT; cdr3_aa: CASSWGGLAEAFF
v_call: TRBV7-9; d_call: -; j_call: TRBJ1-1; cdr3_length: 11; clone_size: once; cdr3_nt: TGTGCCAGCAGCGACGGGACGGTGGCTTTCTTT; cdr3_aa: CASSDGTVAFF
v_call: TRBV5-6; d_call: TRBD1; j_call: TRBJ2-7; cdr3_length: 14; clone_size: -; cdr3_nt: TGTGCCAGCAGCTCGGGACAGGCCCACTACGAGCAGTACTTC; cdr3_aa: CASSSGQAHYEQYF
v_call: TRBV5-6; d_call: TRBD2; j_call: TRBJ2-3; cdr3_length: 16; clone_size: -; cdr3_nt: TGTGCCAGCAGCTTGGTGGCTAGCGGGGGAACTGATACGCAGTATTTT; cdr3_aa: CASSLVASGGTDTQYF